Shown below are 12 T cell receptor beta chains from a single sample sequenced in a study of blood T cell repertoires in COVID-19. Here immunoSEQ multiplex PCR was the method, and the copy in TCRdb shows in-frame clones only, minus some. Of roughly 100,000 clones listed, approximately 78% were seen once; the top ten hold 15%. The sequenced material came from peripheral blood. The receptors were gathered from a woman older than 75 with acute or convalescent COVID-19.

The chain combines TRBV30 with TRBJ1-6; D perhaps matches TRBD1 (6 bases). The CDR3 sequence is 13 residues long. CDR1 and CDR2 from the germline V gene are GTSNPN and SVGIG (reference sequence). Trimming pared 5 bases from V and 10 bases from J, leaving 15 bases between. The CDR3 DNA is TGTGCCTGGGAGGGGGTAGGACCATCACCCCTCCACTTT. It translates to CAWEGVGPSPLHF.

This clone was detected a few times. The chain recombines TRBV2 with TRBJ2-2; D gene ambiguous. From germline, CDR1 is SNHLY and CDR2 FYNNEI. The CDR3 sequence is 13 residues long. The V gene lost 5 bases and the J gene lost 5 bases, with 9 bases spanning the gap. The CDR3 DNA sequence: TGTGCCAGCAGTCCGAGTTTTACCGGGGAGCTGTTTTTT. Translation: CASSPSFTGELFF.

This clone is a singleton in its sample. CDR3 DNA: TGTGCCAGCACCCCGGGACAGCTCTACGAGCAGTACTTC. Its protein is CASTPGQLYEQYF. The chain is built from TRBV28 and TRBJ2-7; 7 nucleotides agree with TRBD1. The V and J ends lost 7 bases and 3 bases, in that order; junction bases with no gene match: 6. Per germline, CDR1 MDHEN and CDR2 SYDVKM. This CDR3 is built from 13 residues.

J is TRBJ1-1 and V is TRBV28, with D unclear. Trimming left V 2 bases short and J 5 bases short, with 9 bases between. The CDR3 covers 13 residues. CDR1 is MDHEN and CDR2 is SYDVKM in the germline V gene. CDR3 sequence (DNA): TGTGCCAGCAGTTTAATGGGGAGGACTGAAGCTTTCTTT. It translates to CASSLMGRTEAFF.

The chain recombines TRBV9 with TRBJ2-3; TRBD2 matches 8 bases. The CDR3 runs to 16 residues. J was trimmed by 4 bases and V by 4 bases; bases with no gene match: 11. Germline V CDR1 and CDR2: SGDLS, YYNGEE. CDR3 DNA sequence: TGTGCCAGCAGCCTCCGGGGTAGCGGGGTCTCAGATACGCAGTATTTT. It translates to CASSLRGSGVSDTQYF.

The V gene is TRBV14, the J gene TRBJ2-5, with D possibly matching TRBD2 (6 bases). Trimming took 5 bases from V and 2 from J, leaving 15 bases between them. The CDR3 is 15 residues long. The V gene's germline CDR1 is SGHDN and CDR2 FVKESK. The CDR3 sequence: CASSARGNWQETQYF. CDR3 DNA: TGTGCCAGCAGCGCGCGGGGTAACTGGCAAGAGACCCAGTACTTC.

The rearrangement links TRBV18 to TRBJ1-1; TRBD1 aligns across 8 bases. Trimming took 5 bases from V and 1 from J; bases not matched to a gene: 3. CDR1 is KGHSH, CDR2 LQKENI, per germline. This CDR3 is 14 amino acids long. CDR3 DNA: TGTGCCAGCTCAGGACAGGGACAGAACACTGAAGCTTTCTTT. Protein sequence: CASSGQGQNTEAFF. The full variable domain, in which reference TRBV18 and TRBJ1-1 provide the parts outside the CDR3, is NAGVMQNPRHLVRRRGQEARLRCSPMKGHSHVYWYRQLPEEGLKFMVYLQKENIIDESGMPKERFSAEFPKEGPSILRIQQVVRGDSAAYFCASSGQGQNTEAFFGQGTRLTVV.

The genes are TRBV5-1 and TRBJ1-1; D is undetermined. CDR1 and CDR2 from the germline V gene are SGHRS and YFSETQ. This CDR3 has 15 amino acids. V lost 0 bases and J 1 base, leaving 10 bases between the germline ends. The CDR3 DNA is TGCGCCAGCAGCTTGGGAAGCACCACGAACACTGAAGCTTTCTTT. This encodes CASSLGSTTNTEAFF.

This chain connects TRBV7-9 to TRBJ1-2; 7 bases are shared with TRBD1. CDR3 length: 16 residues. Germline assignment: CDR1 SEHNR and CDR2 FQNEAQ (reference sequence). V trimming: 5 bases; J trimming: 7 bases; junction bases outside the gene matches: 16. Here the CDR3 reads CASSQATRTGESGYTF. The CDR3 nucleotides are TGTGCCAGCAGCCAGGCGACTAGAACAGGGGAGAGTGGCTACACCTTC.

The V and J genes are TRBV27 and TRBJ1-6; D is unresolved. Germline V gene data show CDR1 as MNHEY and CDR2 as SMNVEV (reference sequence). Trimming cost V 0 bases and J 5 bases, with 8 bases left between them. This CDR3 has 15 residues. Written as DNA, the CDR3 is TGTGCCAGCAGTTTATCAGTCAGGAATAATTCACCCCTCCACTTT. Protein sequence: CASSLSVRNNSPLHF.

The chain uses TRBV29-1 and TRBJ1-1; D is uncertain. Germline-derived CDR1 and CDR2 are SQVTM and ANQGSEA. V was clipped by 2 bases and J by 8 bases, with 12 bases between them. The CDR3 has 12 residues. CDR3 bases: TGCAGCGTTGAATTGTTCGCGGGGGAAGCTTTCTTT. Its translation is CSVELFAGEAFF.

The CDR3 region is CSVEKREGRETQYF. CDR3 sequence (DNA): TGCAGCGTTGAAAAGCGGGAGGGCCGGGAGACCCAGTACTTC. The chain couples TRBV29-1 to TRBJ2-5; the match to TRBD2 covers 10 bases. The germline V gene has CDR1 SQVTM and CDR2 ANQGSEA. Trimming cost V 2 bases and J 5 bases; bases outside gene matches: 5. This CDR3 region has 14 residues.